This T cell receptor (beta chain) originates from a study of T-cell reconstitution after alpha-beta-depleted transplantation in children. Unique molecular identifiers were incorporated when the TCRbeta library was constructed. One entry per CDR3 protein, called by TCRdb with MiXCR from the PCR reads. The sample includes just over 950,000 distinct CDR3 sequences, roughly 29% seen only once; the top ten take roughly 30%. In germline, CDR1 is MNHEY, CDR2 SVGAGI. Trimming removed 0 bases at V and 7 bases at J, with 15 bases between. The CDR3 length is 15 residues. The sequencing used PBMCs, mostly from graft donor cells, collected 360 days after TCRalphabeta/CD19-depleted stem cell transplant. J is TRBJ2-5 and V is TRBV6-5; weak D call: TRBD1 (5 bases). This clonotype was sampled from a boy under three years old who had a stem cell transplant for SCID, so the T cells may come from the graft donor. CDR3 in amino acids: CASSYSRGFLGTQYF. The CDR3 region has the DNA TGTGCCAGCAGTTACTCAAGGGGTTTTCTGGGGACCCAGTACTTC.